This section outlines one TCR beta chain sequence together with its context. This clonotype was seen at least ten times. Its antigen remains undetermined. Per-base qualities were not stored, and no clone one base away is much larger. This specimen belongs to a study of neurological immune-mediated disorders (dated by TCRdb to about 2019). With regard to the full study: Among the approximately 34 multiple sclerosis patients, relapsing-remitting MS accounted for some 30 and secondary progressive MS accounted for 3. Alongside PBMC samples, the set of more than 85 TCR-beta libraries contained longitudinal samples, technical triplicates, and paired CD4+ and CD8+ T-cell subsets that had been sorted. Peripheral blood TCR-beta repertoires from patients with HTLV-I-associated myelopathy (HAM/TSP), patients with multiple sclerosis, and healthy controls were compared in the study using UMI-based sequencing. Of the 60 to 70 subjects in the cohort, about 14 were HAM/TSP patients, about 35 were multiple sclerosis patients, and 20 were healthy controls. Broader findings and caveats from the paper: Across subjects, expanded clones never shared an identical CDR3 amino acid sequence, which suggests that the TCR-beta repertoires in every group were private. No association of the MS cluster with clinical or MRI features was observed, and the need for larger cohorts was stated by the authors. In phylogenetic analysis, the repertoires of 18 of 34 MS patients grouped into a cluster of related CDR3 sequences, which suggests a possible signature at the repertoire level. TCR clonal expansion was highest in HAM/TSP patients and lowest in MS patients, with MS patients falling below even healthy controls.

Unsorted PBMC libraries were generated from 2 million PBMCs stored in RNAlater at -80 °C until RNA extraction. The multiple sclerosis patients were enrolled in a US clinical protocol that evaluated disease progression with magnetic resonance imaging. Peripheral blood was subjected to Ficoll-Hypaque density gradient centrifugation to isolate PBMCs, which were then cryopreserved in liquid nitrogen. cDNA was synthesized by template-switch 5'RACE using a primer with a 10-nucleotide random unique molecular identifier that tagged each TCR transcript. Over 180 million TCR-beta sequences, covering 15-18 subjects, were produced in each sequencing run. The RNeasy kit was used to extract total RNA. The KAPA Real-time Library Amplification kit was used to amplify TCR-beta VDJ regions with primers targeting the TCR constant region and the 5'RACE anchor. Sample indexes and Illumina adaptors were added in a first PCR, and a second PCR then increased library yield. The roughly 650 bp TCR product was size-selected on a 2% E-gel SizeSelection system after Ampure bead purification. Before pooling, library quality was assessed on a Bioanalyzer, concentration was determined with Qubit, and library quantification was performed with the Kapa Library Quantification kit. Paired-end 2 x 150 bp sequencing of the libraries was performed on an Illumina HiSeq 2500. To increase sequence diversity, roughly 24-31% phiX was spiked into each library pool. On the authors' methods: Quality-filtered reads were processed with the UMI-based MiGEC pipeline, which removed over 75% of raw TCR sequences during error correction. IMGT germline references were used for alignment of VDJ genes, and clonotypes were defined by a unique CDR3 amino acid sequence together with V-J genes. Clonal expansion, Shannon diversity and CDR3 relatedness (CalcPairwiseDistances, ClusterSamples) were evaluated with VDJtools, and phylogenetic trees were built with CLCbio workbench. Expanded clones were defined as having at least 8 unique UMIs, based on coefficient-of-variation modelling across technical triplicates. Using fastp at Q25 and MiXCR, TCRdb reprocessed the public reads and kept productive beta chains. All rows with the same CDR3 protein become a single entry with the most common DNA and genes. TCRdb, rather than the study authors, made the V and J calls. This sample lists 65,000 to 90,000 distinct CDR3 sequences; 2.5% to 3.5% were detected once. The ten biggest clones cover less than 5.5% of the sample.

CDR1 and CDR2 (MNHEY, SVGEGT) derive from the germline V gene. Trimming takes 7 bases from V and 5 bases from J, and the germline ends sit 11 bases apart. Reading from cysteine to phenylalanine, the CDR3 counts 13 amino acids. The read is trimmed to its CDR3 DNA, 39 bases read in frame from base 1. This receptor chain uses TRBV6-2 or TRBV6-3 and TRBJ2-2; no confident D gene assignment can be made. What was sequenced was PBMCs. This receptor was obtained from a woman aged 45-60 years with multiple sclerosis. The CDR3 region reads CASTFLYTGELFF. The nucleotide sequence reads TGTGCCAGCACCTTCCTTTATACCGGGGAGCTGTTTTTT.